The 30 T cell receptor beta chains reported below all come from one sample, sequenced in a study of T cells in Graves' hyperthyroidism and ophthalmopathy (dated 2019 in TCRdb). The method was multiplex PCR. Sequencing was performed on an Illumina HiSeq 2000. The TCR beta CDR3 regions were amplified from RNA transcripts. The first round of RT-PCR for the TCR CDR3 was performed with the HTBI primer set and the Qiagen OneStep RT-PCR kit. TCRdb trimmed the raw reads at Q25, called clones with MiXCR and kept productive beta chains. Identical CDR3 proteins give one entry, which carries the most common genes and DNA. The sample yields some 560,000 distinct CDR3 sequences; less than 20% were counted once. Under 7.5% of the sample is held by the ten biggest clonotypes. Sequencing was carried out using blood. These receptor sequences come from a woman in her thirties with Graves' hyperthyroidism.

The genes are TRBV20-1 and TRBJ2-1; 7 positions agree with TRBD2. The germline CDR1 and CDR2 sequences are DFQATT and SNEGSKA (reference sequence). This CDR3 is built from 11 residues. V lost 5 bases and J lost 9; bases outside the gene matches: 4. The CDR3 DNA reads TGCAGTGCTGGACTAGTACTTGAGCAGTTCTTC. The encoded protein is CSAGLVLEQFF.

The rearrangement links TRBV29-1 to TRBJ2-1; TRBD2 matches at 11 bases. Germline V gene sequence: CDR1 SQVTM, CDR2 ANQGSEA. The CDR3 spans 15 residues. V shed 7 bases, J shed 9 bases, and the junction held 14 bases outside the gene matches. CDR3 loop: CSGGELAGALGEQFF. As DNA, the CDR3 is TGCAGCGGTGGAGAACTAGCGGGAGCTCTGGGTGAGCAGTTCTTC.

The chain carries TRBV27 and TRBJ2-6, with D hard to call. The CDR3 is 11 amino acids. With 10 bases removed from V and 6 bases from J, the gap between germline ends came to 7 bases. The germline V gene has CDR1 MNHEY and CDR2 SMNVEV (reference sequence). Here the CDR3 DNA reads TGTGCCACCGGATCGGCCAACGTCCTGACTTTC. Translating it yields CATGSANVLTF. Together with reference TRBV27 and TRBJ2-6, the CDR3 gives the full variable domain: EAQVTQNPRYLITVTGKKLTVTCSQNMNHEYMSWYRQDPGLGLRQIYYSMNVEVTDKGDVPEGYKVSRKEKRNFPLILESPSPNQTSLYFCATGSANVLTFGAGSRLTVL.

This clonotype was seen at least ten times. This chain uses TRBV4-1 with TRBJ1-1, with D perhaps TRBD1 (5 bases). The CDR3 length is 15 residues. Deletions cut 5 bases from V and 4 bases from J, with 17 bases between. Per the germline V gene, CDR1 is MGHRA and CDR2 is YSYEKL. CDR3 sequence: CASSTRGVGGTEAFF. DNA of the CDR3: TGCGCCAGCAGCACCCGAGGTGTGGGGGGCACTGAAGCTTTCTTT.

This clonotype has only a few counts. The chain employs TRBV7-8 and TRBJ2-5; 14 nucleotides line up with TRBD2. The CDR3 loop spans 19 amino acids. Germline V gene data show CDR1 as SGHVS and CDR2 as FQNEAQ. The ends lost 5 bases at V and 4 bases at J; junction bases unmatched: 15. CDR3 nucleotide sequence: TGTGCCAGCAGCCCCAGGTACCCCGGGACTAGCGGGAGAGGAGAGACCCAGTACTTC. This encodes CASSPRYPGTSGRGETQYF. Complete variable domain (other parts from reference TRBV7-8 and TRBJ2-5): GAGVSQSPRYKVAKRGQDVALRCDPISGHVSLFWYQQALGQGPEFLTYFQNEAQLDKSGLPSDRFFAERPEGSVSTLKIQRTQQEDSAVYLCASSPRYPGTSGRGETQYFGPGTRLLVL.

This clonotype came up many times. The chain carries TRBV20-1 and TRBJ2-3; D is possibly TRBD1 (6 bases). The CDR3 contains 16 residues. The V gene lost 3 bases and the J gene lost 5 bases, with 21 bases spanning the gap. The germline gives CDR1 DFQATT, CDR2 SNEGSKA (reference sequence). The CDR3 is CSASGVGASQGDTQYF. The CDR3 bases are TGCAGTGCTAGTGGGGTGGGGGCCTCGCAGGGAGATACGCAGTATTTT.

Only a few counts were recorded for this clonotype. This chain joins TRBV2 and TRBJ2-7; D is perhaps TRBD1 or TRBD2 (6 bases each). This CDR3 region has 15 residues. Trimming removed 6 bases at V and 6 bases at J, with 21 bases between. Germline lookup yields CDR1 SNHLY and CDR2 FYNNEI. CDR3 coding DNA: TGTGCCAGCAGAATAGAACAGGTGGGGGGCCGCGAGCAGTACTTC. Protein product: CASRIEQVGGREQYF. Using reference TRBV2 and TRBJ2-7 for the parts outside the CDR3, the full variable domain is EPEVTQTPSHQVTQMGQEVILRCVPISNHLYFYWYRQILGQKVEFLVSFYNNEISEKSEIFDDQFSVERPDGSNFTLKIRSTKLEDSAMYFCASRIEQVGGREQYFGPGTRLTVT.

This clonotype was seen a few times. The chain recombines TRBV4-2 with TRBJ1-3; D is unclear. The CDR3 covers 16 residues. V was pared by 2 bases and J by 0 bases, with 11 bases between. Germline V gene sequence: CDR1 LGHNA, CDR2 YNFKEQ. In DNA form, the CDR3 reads TGTGCCAGCAGCCAACACCAAGGGAACTCTGGAAACACCATATATTTT. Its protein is CASSQHQGNSGNTIYF.

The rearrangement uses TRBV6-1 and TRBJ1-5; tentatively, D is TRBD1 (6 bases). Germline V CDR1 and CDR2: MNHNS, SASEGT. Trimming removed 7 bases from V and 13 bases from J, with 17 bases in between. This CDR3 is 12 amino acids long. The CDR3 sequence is CASTLLGDIQHF. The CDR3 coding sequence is TGTGCCAGCACTCTCTTGGGGGACATACAGCATTTT.

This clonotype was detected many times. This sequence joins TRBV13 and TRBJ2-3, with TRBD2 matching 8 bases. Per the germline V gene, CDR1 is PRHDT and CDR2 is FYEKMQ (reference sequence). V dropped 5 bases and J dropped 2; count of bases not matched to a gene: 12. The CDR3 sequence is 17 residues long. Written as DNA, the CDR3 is TGTGCCAGCAGCCGGCGGGCGGGAGGATATATCACAGATACGCAGTATTTT. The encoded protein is CASSRRAGGYITDTQYF.

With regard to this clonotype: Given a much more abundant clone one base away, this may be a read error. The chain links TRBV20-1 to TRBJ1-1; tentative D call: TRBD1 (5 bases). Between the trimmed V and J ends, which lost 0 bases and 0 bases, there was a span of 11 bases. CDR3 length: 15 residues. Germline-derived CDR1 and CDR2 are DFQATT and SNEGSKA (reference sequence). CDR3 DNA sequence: TGCAGTGCTAGAGACGGGGACGGACTGAACACTGAAGCTTTCTTT. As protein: CSARDGDGLNTEAFF.

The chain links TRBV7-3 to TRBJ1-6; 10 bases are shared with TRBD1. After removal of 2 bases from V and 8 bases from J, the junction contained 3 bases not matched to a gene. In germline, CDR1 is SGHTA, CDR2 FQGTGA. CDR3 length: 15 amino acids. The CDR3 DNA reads TGTGCCAGCAGCTTAGGGGACAGGGGACATTCACCCCTCCACTTT. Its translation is CASSLGDRGHSPLHF.

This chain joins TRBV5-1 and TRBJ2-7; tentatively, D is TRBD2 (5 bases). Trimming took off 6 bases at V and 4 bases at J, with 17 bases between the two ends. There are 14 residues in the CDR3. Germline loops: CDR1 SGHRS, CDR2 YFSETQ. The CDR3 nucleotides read TGCGCCAGCAACCCGTCCGCGGGCGGGTACGAGCAGTACTTC. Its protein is CASNPSAGGYEQYF. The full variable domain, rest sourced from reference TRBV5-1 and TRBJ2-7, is KAGVTQTPRYLIKTRGQQVTLSCSPISGHRSVSWYQQTPGQGLQFLFEYFSETQRNKGNFPGRFSGRQFSNSRSEMNVSTLELGDSALYLCASNPSAGGYEQYFGPGTRLTVT.

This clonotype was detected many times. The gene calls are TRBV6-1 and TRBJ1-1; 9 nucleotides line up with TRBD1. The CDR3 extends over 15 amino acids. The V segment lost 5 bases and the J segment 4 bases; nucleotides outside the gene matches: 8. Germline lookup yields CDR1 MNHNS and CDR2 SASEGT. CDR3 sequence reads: CASSYGDRVFTEAFF. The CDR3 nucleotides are TGTGCCAGCAGTTACGGGGACAGGGTCTTCACTGAAGCTTTCTTT.

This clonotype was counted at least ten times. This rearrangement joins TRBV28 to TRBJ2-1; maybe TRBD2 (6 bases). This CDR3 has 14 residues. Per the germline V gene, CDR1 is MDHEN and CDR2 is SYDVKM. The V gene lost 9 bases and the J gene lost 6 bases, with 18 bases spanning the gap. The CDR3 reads CASISGGPPNEQFF. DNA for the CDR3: TGTGCCAGTATCTCCGGGGGTCCCCCCAATGAGCAGTTCTTC. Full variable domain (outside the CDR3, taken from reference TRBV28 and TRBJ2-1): DVKVTQSSRYLVKRTGEKVFLECVQDMDHENMFWYRQDPGLGLRLIYFSYDVKMKEKGDIPEGYSVSREKKERFSLILESASTNQTSMYLCASISGGPPNEQFFGPGTRLTVL.

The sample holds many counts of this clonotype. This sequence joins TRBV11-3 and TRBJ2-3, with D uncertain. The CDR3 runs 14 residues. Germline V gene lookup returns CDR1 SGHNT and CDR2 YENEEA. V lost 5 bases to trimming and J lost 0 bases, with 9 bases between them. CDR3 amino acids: CASSPASSTDTQYF. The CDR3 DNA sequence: TGTGCCAGCAGCCCCGCCTCTAGCACAGATACGCAGTATTTT.

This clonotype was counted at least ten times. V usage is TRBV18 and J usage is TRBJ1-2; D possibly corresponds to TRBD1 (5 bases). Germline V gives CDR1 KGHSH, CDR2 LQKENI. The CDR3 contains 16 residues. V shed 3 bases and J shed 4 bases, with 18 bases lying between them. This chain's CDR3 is CASSPEGLRGIYGYTF. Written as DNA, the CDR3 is TGTGCCAGCTCACCGGAGGGACTACGAGGGATCTATGGCTACACCTTC.

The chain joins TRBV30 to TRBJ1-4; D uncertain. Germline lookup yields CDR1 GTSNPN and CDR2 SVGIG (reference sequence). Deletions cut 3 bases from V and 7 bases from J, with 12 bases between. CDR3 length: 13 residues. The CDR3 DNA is TGTGCCTGGAGCGACAATGAGAGTGAAAAACTGTTTTTT. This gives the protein CAWSDNESEKLFF.

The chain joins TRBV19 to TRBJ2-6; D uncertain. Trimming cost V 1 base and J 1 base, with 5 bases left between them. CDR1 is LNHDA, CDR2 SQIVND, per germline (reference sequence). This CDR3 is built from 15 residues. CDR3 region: CASSIALSGANVLTF. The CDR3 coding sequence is TGTGCCAGTAGTATAGCCCTATCTGGGGCCAACGTCCTGACTTTC.

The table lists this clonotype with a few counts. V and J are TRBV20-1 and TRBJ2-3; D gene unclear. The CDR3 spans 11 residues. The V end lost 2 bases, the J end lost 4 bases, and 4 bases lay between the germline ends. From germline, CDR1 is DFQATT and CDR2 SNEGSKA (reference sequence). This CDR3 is CSARNADTQYF. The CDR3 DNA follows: TGCAGTGCTAGAAACGCAGATACGCAGTATTTT.

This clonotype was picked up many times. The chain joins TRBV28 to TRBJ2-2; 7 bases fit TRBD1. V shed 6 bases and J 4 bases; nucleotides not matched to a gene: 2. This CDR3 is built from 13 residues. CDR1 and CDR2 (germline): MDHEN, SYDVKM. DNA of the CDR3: TGTGCCAGCAGGACAGGGAGCACCGGGGAGCTGTTTTTT. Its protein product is CASRTGSTGELFF. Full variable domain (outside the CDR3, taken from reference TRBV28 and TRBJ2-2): DVKVTQSSRYLVKRTGEKVFLECVQDMDHENMFWYRQDPGLGLRLIYFSYDVKMKEKGDIPEGYSVSREKKERFSLILESASTNQTSMYLCASRTGSTGELFFGEGSRLTVL.

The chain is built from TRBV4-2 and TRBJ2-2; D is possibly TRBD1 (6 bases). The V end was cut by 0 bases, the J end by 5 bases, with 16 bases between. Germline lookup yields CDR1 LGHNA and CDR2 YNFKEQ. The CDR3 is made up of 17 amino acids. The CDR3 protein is CASSQEGQGMGTGELFF. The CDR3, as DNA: TGTGCCAGCAGCCAAGAAGGGCAGGGGATGGGTACCGGGGAGCTGTTTTTT.

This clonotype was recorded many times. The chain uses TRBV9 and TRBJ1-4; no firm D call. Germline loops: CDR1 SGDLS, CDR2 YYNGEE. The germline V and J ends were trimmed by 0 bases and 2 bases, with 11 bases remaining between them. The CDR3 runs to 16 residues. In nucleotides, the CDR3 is TGTGCCAGCAGCGTAGATCCTGGCGATACTAATGAAAAACTGTTTTTT. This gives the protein CASSVDPGDTNEKLFF.

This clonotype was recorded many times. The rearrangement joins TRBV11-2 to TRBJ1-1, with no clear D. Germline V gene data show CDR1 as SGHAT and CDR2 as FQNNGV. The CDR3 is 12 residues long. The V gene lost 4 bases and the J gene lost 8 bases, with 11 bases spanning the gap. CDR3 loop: CASSSLDAEAFF. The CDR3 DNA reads TGTGCCAGCAGCTCCCTAGACGCCGAAGCTTTCTTT. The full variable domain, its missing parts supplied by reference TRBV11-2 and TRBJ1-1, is EAGVAQSPRYKIIEKRQSVAFWCNPISGHATLYWYQQILGQGPKLLIQFQNNGVVDDSQLPKDRFSAERLKGVDSTLKIQPAKLEDSAVYLCASSSLDAEAFFGQGTRLTVV.

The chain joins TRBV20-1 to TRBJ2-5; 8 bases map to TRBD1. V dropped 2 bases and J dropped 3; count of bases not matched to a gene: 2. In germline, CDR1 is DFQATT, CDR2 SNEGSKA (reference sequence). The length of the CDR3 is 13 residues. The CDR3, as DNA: TGCAGTGCTAGATTACAGGGGGAAGAGACCCAGTACTTC. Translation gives CSARLQGEETQYF.

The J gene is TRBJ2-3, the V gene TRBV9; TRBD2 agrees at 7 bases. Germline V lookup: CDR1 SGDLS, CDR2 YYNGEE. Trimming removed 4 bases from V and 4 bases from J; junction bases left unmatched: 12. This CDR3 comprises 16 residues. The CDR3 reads CASSSRGAREPDTQYF. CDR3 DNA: TGTGCCAGCAGCTCAAGAGGGGCGCGGGAGCCAGATACGCAGTATTTT.

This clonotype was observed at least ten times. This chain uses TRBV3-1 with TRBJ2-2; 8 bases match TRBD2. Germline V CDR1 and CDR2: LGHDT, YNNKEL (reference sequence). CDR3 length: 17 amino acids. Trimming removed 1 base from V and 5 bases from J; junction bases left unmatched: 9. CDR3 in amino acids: CASSQGLAGTGTGELFF. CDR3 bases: TGTGCCAGCAGCCAAGGGCTAGCGGGTACCGGGACCGGGGAGCTGTTTTTT.

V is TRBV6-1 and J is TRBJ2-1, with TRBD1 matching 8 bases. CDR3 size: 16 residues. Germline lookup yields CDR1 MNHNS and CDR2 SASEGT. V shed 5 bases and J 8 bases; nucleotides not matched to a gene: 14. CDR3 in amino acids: CASSRSTGANMYEQFF. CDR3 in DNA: TGTGCCAGCAGTAGATCGACAGGGGCGAATATGTATGAGCAGTTCTTC.

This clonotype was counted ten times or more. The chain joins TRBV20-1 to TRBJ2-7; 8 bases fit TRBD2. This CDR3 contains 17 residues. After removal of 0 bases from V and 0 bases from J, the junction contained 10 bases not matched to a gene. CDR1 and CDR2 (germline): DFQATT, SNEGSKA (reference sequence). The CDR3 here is CSAREGPWSGSSYEQYF. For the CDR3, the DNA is TGCAGTGCTAGAGAGGGGCCCTGGAGCGGGAGCTCCTACGAGCAGTACTTC.

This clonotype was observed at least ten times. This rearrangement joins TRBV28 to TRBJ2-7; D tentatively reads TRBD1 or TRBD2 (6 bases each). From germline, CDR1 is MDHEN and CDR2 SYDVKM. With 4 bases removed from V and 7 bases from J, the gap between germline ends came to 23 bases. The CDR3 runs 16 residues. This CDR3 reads CASSSFLAQRGREQYF. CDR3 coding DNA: TGTGCCAGCAGTTCCTTCCTAGCGCAAAGGGGGAGGGAGCAGTACTTC.